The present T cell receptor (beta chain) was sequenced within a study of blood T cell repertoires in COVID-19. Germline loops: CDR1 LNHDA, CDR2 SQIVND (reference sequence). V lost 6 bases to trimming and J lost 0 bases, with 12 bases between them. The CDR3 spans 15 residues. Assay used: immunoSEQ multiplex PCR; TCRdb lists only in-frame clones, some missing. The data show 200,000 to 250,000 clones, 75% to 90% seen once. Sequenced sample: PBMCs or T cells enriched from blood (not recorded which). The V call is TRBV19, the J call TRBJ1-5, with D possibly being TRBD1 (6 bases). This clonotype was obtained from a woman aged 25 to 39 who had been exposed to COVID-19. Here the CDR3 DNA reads TGTGCCAGTAGGGACCAACAGGGTAGCAATCAGCCCCAGCATTTT. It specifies CASRDQQGSNQPQHF.